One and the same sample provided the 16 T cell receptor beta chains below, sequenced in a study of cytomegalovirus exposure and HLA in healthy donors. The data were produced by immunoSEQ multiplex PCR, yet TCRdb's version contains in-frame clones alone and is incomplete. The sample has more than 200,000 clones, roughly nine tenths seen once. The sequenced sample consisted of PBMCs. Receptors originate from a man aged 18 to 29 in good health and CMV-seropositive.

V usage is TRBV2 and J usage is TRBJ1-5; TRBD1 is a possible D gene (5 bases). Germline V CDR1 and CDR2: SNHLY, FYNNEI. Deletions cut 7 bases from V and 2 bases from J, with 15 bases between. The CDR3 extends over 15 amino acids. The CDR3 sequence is CASNLIWGGNQPQHF. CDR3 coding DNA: TGTGCCAGCAACCTCATCTGGGGCGGCAATCAGCCCCAGCATTTT.

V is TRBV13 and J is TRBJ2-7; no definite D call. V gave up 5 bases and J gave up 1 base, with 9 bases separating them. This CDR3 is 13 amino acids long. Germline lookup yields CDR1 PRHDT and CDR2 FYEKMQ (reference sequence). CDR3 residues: CASSIGPSYEQYF. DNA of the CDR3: TGTGCCAGCAGCATCGGGCCATCCTACGAGCAGTACTTC.

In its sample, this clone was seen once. The CDR3 spells CAWRSPGQGPNYGYTF. CDR3 DNA: TGTGCCTGGAGGTCCCCAGGACAGGGGCCCAACTATGGCTACACCTTC. This rearrangement joins TRBV30 to TRBJ1-2; 9 bases are a match to TRBD1. V lost 3 bases, J lost 2 bases, and 10 bases stayed unmatched. The CDR3 has 16 amino acids. The germline V gene encodes CDR1 GTSNPN and CDR2 SVGIG (reference sequence). The full variable domain, rest sourced from reference TRBV30 and TRBJ1-2, is SQTIHQWPATLVQPVGSPLSLECTVEGTSNPNLYWYRQAAGRGLQLLFYSVGIGQISSEVPQNLSASRPQDRQFILSSKKLLLSDSGFYLCAWRSPGQGPNYGYTFGSGTRLTVV.

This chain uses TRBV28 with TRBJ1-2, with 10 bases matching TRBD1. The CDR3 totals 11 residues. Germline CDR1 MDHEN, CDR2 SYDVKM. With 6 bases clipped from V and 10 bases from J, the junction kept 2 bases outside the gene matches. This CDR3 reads CASSRQGAYTF. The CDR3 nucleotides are TGTGCCAGCAGCCGACAGGGGGCCTACACCTTC.

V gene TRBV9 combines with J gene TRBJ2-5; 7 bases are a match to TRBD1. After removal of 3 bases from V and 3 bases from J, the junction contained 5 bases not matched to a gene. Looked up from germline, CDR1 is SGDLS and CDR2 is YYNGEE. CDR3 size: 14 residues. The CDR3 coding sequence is TGTGCCAGCAGCGAGGGGGCCAACGAAGAGACCCAGTACTTC. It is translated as CASSEGANEETQYF. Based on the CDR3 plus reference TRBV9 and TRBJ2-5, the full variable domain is DSGVTQTPKHLITATGQRVTLRCSPRSGDLSVYWYQQSLDQGLQFLIQYYNGEERAKGNILERFSAQQFPDLHSELNLSSLELGDSALYFCASSEGANEETQYFGPGTRLLVL.

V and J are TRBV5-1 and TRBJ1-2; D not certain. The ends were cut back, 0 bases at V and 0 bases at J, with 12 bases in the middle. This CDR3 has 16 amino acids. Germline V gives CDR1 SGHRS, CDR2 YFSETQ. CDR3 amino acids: CASSLAASLANYGYTF. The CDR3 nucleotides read TGCGCCAGCAGCTTGGCGGCCAGCTTAGCTAACTATGGCTACACCTTC.

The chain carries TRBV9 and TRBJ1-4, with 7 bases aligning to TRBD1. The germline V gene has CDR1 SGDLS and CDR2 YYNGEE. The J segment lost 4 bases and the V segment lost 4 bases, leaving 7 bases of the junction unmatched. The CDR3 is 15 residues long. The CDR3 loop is CASSRRTGRNEKLFF. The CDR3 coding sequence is TGTGCCAGCAGCAGACGGACAGGACGTAATGAAAAACTGTTTTTT.

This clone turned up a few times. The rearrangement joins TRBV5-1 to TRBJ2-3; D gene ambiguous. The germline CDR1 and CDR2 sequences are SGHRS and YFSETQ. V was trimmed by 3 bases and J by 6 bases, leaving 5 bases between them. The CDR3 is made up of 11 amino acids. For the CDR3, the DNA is TGCGCCAGCAGCTACACCGATACGCAGTATTTT. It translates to CASSYTDTQYF.

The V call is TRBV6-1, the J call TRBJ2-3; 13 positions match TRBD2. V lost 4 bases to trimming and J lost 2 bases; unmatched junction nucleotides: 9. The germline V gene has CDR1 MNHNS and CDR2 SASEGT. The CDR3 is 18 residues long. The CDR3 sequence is CASSGIFTSGRVTDTQYF. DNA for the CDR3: TGTGCCAGCAGTGGAATCTTTACTAGCGGGAGGGTCACAGATACGCAGTATTTT.

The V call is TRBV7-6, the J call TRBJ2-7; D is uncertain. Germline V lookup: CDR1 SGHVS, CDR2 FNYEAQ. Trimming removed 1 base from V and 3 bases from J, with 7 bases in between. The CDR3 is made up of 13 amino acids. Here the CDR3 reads CASSLVGVYEQYF. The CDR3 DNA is TGTGCCAGCAGCTTAGTTGGGGTCTACGAGCAGTACTTC. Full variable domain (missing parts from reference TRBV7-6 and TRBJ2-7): GAGVSQSPRYKVTKRGQDVALRCDPISGHVSLYWYRQALGQGPEFLTYFNYEAQQDKSGLPNDRFSAERPEGSISTLTIQRTEQRDSAMYRCASSLVGVYEQYFGPGTRLTVT.

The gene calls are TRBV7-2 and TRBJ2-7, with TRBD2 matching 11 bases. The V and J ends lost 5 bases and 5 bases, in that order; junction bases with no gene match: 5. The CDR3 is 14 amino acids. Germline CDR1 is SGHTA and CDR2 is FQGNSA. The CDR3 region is CASSRTSGSDEQYF. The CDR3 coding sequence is TGTGCCAGCAGCAGAACTAGCGGGAGCGACGAGCAGTACTTC.

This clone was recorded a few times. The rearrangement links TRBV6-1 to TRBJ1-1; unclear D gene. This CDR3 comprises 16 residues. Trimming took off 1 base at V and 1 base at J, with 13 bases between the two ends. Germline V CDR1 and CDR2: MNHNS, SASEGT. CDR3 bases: TGTGCCAGCAGTGAAGATGATGGGATAGGGAACACTGAAGCTTTCTTT. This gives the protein CASSEDDGIGNTEAFF.

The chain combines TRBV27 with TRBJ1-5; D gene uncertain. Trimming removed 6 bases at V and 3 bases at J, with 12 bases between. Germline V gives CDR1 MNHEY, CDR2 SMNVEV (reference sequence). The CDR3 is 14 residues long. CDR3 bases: TGTGCCAGCAGACGAGACCGTTACAATCAGCCCCAGCATTTT. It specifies CASRRDRYNQPQHF.

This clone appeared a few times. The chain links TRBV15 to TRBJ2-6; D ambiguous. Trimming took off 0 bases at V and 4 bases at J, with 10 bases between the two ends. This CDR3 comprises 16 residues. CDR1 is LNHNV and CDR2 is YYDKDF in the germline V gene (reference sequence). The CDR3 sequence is CATSREMGSGANVLTF. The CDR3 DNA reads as TGTGCCACCAGCAGAGAAATGGGATCAGGGGCCAACGTCCTGACTTTC.

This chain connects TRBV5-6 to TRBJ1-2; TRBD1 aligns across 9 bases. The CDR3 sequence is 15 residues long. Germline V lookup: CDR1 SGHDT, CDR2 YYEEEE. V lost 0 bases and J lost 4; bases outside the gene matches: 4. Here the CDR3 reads CASSLAGQGGYGYTF. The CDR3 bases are TGTGCCAGCAGCTTGGCGGGACAGGGTGGCTATGGCTACACCTTC.

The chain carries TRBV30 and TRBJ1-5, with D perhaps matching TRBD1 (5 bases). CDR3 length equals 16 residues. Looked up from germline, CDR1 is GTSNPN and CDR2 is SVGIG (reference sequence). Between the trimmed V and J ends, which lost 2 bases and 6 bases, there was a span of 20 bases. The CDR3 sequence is CAWSPKGSGIGQPQHF. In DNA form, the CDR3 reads TGTGCCTGGAGTCCCAAGGGGTCAGGGATCGGTCAGCCCCAGCATTTT.